This T cell receptor beta chain was identified in a study of identical twins. TCRdb processed the 5' RACE reads anew with MiXCR; each CDR3 protein has one entry. The sample holds roughly 470,000 distinct CDR3 sequences, 14% seen once. The table lists this clonotype with many counts. Its antigen is as yet unknown. Whole-study findings and limits: Twins' surplus sharing was weaker for beta out-of-frame sequences. Alpha sequences that were out-of-frame and twin-shared showed an excess of low generation probability.

Germline V gives CDR1 DFQATT, CDR2 SNEGSKA (reference sequence). The ends lost 6 bases at V and 8 bases at J; junction bases unmatched: 17. The CDR3 has 15 amino acids. This same sample was also taken into another study, of yellow fever vaccine responses in identical twins.

The chain employs TRBV20-1 and TRBJ1-2; 8 bases match TRBD1. Sequencing used CD4+ T cells sorted from blood. The source of this sequence is a woman younger than 35 in good health. The CDR3 here is CSATLGRQGRGGYTF. Here the CDR3 DNA reads TGCAGTGCCACCTTAGGCCGACAGGGGAGAGGAGGCTACACCTTC.